The 4 T cell receptor beta chains reported below all come from one sample, sequenced in a study of beta chain features in type 1 diabetes. What was sequenced were expressed TCRB transcripts, since all of the isolated RNA had been reverse transcribed. Sequencing was performed with immunoSEQ multiplex PCR; in TCRdb, only in-frame clones are kept and a portion is missing. The table lists hundreds of thousands of clones, 10% to 15% of them singletons. These TCRs' antigens remain unknown. Notes on the study in general: Shortening that was moderate but significant affected the TCRB CDR3s of Type 1 diabetes patients in all four CD4+ subsets.

Specimen: naive CD4+ T cells from blood. The receptor source for this set is a man younger than 35 with type 1 diabetes.

This clone was recorded a few times. This sequence joins TRBV25-1 and TRBJ1-4, with TRBD1 identical over 10 bases. The germline CDR1 and CDR2 sequences are MGHDK and SYGVNS. This CDR3 has 18 residues. The V and J ends lost 2 bases and 8 bases, in that order; junction bases with no gene match: 14. DNA for the CDR3: TGTGCCAGCAGTGAACTATTTGGCCCGGGACAGGGGAGAGAAAAACTGTTTTTT. It is translated as CASSELFGPGQGREKLFF. Full variable domain (remainder filled in from reference TRBV25-1 and TRBJ1-4): EADIYQTPRYLVIGTGKKITLECSQTMGHDKMYWYQQDPGMELHLIHYSYGVNSTEKGDLSSESTVSRIRTEHFPLTLESARPSHTSQYLCASSELFGPGQGREKLFFGSGTQLSVL.

This chain connects TRBV25-1 to TRBJ2-3, with 7 bases lining up with TRBD2. This CDR3 has 17 amino acids. Germline values: CDR1 MGHDK, CDR2 SYGVNS. After removal of 3 bases from V and 1 base from J, the junction contained 10 bases not matched to a gene. The DNA of the CDR3 is TGTGCCAGCAGTGAGCGCGTCACTAGCGAACGCACAGATACGCAGTATTTT. This gives the protein CASSERVTSERTDTQYF.

This chain connects TRBV7-9 to TRBJ1-3; D remains unclear. CDR1 is SEHNR and CDR2 is FQNEAQ in the germline V gene (reference sequence). CDR3 length: 13 residues. V gave up 5 bases and J gave up 8 bases, with 13 bases separating them. The CDR3 spells CASSMVGSDTIYF. DNA of the CDR3: TGTGCCAGCAGCATGGTCGGGTCGGACACCATATATTTT.

This clone was counted only a few times. V gene TRBV5-4 combines with J gene TRBJ2-2; D perhaps matches TRBD2 (6 bases). The CDR3 is 13 amino acids. Trimming stripped 3 bases from V and 5 bases from J, with 8 bases between. CDR1 is SGHNT, CDR2 YYREEE, per germline (reference sequence). The CDR3 DNA follows: TGTGCCAGCAGCTGGACTATTACCGGGGAGCTGTTTTTT. It codes for CASSWTITGELFF. Together with reference TRBV5-4 and TRBJ2-2, the CDR3 gives the full variable domain: ETGVTQSPTHLIKTRGQQVTLRCSSQSGHNTVSWYQQALGQGPQFIFQYYREEENGRGNFPPRFSGLQFPNYSSELNVNALELDDSALYLCASSWTITGELFFGEGSRLTVL.